This TCR beta chain stems from a study of T cells in localized non-small cell lung cancer. Study-wide points: Heterogeneity is still possible, as just one tumor region was sequenced. There was higher T cell clonality in uninvolved adjacent lung than in tumor, and it was highest there. Those with higher blood T cell density had longer overall survival. The appearance of a median approximately 60 of the top 100 tumor clones was seen in adjacent lung.

Profiling relied on immunoSEQ multiplex PCR, and the TCRdb table lists in-frame clones only, not all of them. Of tens of thousands of clones detected, roughly 84% appear once; the ten largest clones hold 1.3%. Worth noting for this clone: Its matching antigen is unknown.

V gave up 4 bases and J gave up 2 bases, with 9 bases separating them. The CDR3 loop spans 14 amino acids. Germline CDR1 reads SGHTA; CDR2 reads FQGNSA. The material sequenced was peripheral blood, taken before any cancer treatment. This TCR came from a female donor older than 55 with stage I lung adenocarcinoma. The chain employs TRBV7-2 and TRBJ2-1, with D maybe TRBD2 (6 bases). CDR3 region: CASSSRLAYNEQFF. The CDR3 DNA reads as TGTGCCAGCAGCTCAAGACTAGCCTACAATGAGCAGTTCTTC.